The clone carrying this T cell receptor (beta chain) was detected once. This record belongs to a study of blood T cell repertoires in COVID-19. For the study at large: Whether acute or convalescent, the COVID-19 samples came from the United States, Italy and Spain. The analysed material was cDNA or gDNA that came from T cells, B-cell-depleted T cells, or PBMCs.

Authors' methods: How many nucleated cells were present was estimated from reference gene primer amplification. The data were produced by immunoSEQ multiplex PCR, yet TCRdb's version contains in-frame clones alone and is incomplete. Clone size and the V and J calls come from that table; the DNA yielded D and trimming. The sample contains 35,000 to 40,000 clones, about four fifths of which appear only once. Sequences were obtained from peripheral blood. This TCR derives from a human donor with acute or convalescent COVID-19. The donor label of this sample is uncertain.

Here the CDR3 reads CAWMAFGNTIYF. CDR3 nucleotides: TGTGCCTGGATGGCATTTGGAAACACCATATATTTT. The chain has TRBV30 and TRBJ1-3; D gene ambiguous. V was trimmed by 4 bases and J by 3 bases, leaving 7 bases between them. The germline CDR1 and CDR2 sequences are GTSNPN and SVGIG (reference sequence). This CDR3 comprises 12 residues.